Listed below are T cell receptor beta chains from one sample, sequenced in a study of blood T cell repertoires in COVID-19. Method: immunoSEQ multiplex PCR; TCRdb's copy keeps in-frame clones and lacks some. Among about 190,000 clones, 85% to 90% were seen once, and the ten largest hold about 6.3%. The material sequenced was peripheral blood. These receptors were taken from a man aged 35 to 55 with active or convalescent COVID-19. CDR3s include the opening cysteine and the closing phenylalanine or tryptophan.

J: TRBJ2-1; V: TRBV29-1; CDR3: CSVRTSGANEQFF
J: TRBJ1-1; V: TRBV19; CDR3: CASLLGTANTEAFF
J: TRBJ1-1; V: TRBV7-9; CDR3: CASSPGLGTKGAFF
J: TRBJ2-1; V: TRBV5-1; CDR3: CASSLDWGRPYNEQFF
J: TRBJ1-3; V: TRBV7-2; CDR3: CASSPQGSGNTIYF
J: TRBJ2-5; V: TRBV7-8; CDR3: CASSLDGKPQETQYF
J: TRBJ2-6; V: TRBV2; CDR3: CASAGLAGTGANVLTF
J: TRBJ2-3; V: TRBV7-3; CDR3: CASSLTPPRTGRTDTQYF
J: TRBJ2-5; V: TRBV9; CDR3: CASGDSQETQYF
J: TRBJ2-3; V: TRBV4-1; CDR3: CASSPRGNHGDTQYF
J: TRBJ2-7; V: TRBV18; CDR3: CASSIRTGGDEQYF
J: TRBJ2-7; V: TRBV6-2/TRBV6-3; CDR3: CASSDTTYEQYF
J: TRBJ2-2; V: TRBV12-3/TRBV12-4; CDR3: CASSLSSAGELFF
J: TRBJ2-1; V: TRBV12-3/TRBV12-4; CDR3: CASSLYNEQFF
J: TRBJ2-3; V: TRBV5-1; CDR3: CASSLVLAGPRDTQYF
J: TRBJ2-1; V: TRBV3-1/TRBV3-2; CDR3: CASSQVSREGSYNEQFF
J: TRBJ2-1; V: TRBV6-1; CDR3: CASSDGGGAVDEQFF
J: TRBJ2-3; V: TRBV10-3; CDR3: CAISVERDTQYF
J: TRBJ1-1; V: TRBV19; CDR3: CASSVRQGEAFF
J: TRBJ2-7; V: TRBV25-1; CDR3: CASTNSVGGFYEQYF
J: TRBJ1-6; V: TRBV6-2/TRBV6-3; CDR3: CASSYVRVHNSPLHF
J: TRBJ1-5; V: TRBV3-1/TRBV3-2; CDR3: CASSPLGGNQPQHF
J: TRBJ1-6; V: TRBV28; CDR3: CASFPGTVDSPLHF